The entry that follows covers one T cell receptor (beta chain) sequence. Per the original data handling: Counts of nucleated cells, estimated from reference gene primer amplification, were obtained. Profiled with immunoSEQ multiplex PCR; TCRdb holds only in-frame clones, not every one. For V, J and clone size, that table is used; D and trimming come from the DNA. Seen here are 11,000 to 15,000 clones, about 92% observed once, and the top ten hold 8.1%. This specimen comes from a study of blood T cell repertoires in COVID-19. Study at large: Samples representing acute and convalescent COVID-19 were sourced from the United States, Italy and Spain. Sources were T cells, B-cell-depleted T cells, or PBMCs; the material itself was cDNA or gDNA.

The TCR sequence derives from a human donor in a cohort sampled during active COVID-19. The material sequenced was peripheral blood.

The CDR3, as DNA: TGTGCCAGTAGTATAGTAGGGAGTTCCGGGGAGCTGTTTTTT. Its protein product is CASSIVGSSGELFF. V is TRBV19 and J is TRBJ2-2; TRBD2 might be the D (5 bases). Between the trimmed V and J ends, which lost 1 base and 6 bases, there was a span of 9 bases. CDR1 and CDR2 from the germline V gene are LNHDA and SQIVND (reference sequence). CDR3 size: 14 residues.